One T cell receptor (beta chain) is described in this entry. The antigen remains undetermined. At survey level, the immunoSEQ assay was run in its v3.0 version. Some clones are missing from TCRdb's copy, which holds only in-frame ones; the method was immunoSEQ multiplex PCR. The sample consists of more than 20,000 clones, about four fifths of them appearing once. This specimen comes from a study of long-term antiretroviral therapy in people with HIV. Notes on the study in general: Controls exceeded HIV repertoires in CDR3 length range.

The CDR3 covers 15 residues. In germline, CDR1 is SGHDT, CDR2 YYEEEE. V lost 4 bases to trimming and J lost 4 bases, with 16 bases between them. The sample in question was unsorted PBMCs, obtained 4.4 years after starting antiretroviral therapy. This chain uses TRBV5-6 with TRBJ2-3; tentatively, D is TRBD1 or TRBD2 (7 bases each). The TCR sequence derives from a man aged 30 to 39 with HIV. CDR3 bases: TGTGCCAGCAGCCTGACAGGGAGGGAAGCAGATACGCAGTATTTT. Protein: CASSLTGREADTQYF.